This TCR beta chain derives from a study of blood T cell repertoires in COVID-19. Data came from immunoSEQ multiplex PCR; TCRdb stores just in-frame clones and leaves some out. The table lists fewer than 450,000 clones, roughly 84% of them singletons. Germline values: CDR1 LNHDA, CDR2 SQIVND (reference sequence). Trimming cost V 5 bases and J 2 bases; bases outside gene matches: 7. The CDR3 is made up of 15 amino acids. The rearrangement links TRBV19 to TRBJ2-7; 9 nucleotides align to TRBD1. This TCR came from a woman younger than 45 who had recovered from COVID-19. Sequenced sample: PBMCs or T cells enriched from blood (not recorded which). The CDR3 nucleotides read TGTGCCAGTAGTGCCGGGACAGGGTCCCCCTACGAGCAGTACTTC. It encodes CASSAGTGSPYEQYF.